This TCR beta chain was identified in a study of blood T cell repertoires in COVID-19. Study-level background: In each case, the material was cDNA or gDNA derived from T cells, B-cell-depleted T cells, or PBMCs.

Germline loops: CDR1 MNHEY, CDR2 SVGAGI. This CDR3 spans 14 amino acids. Trimming left V 5 bases short and J 5 bases short, with 13 bases between. TCRdb's copy holds only in-frame clones and misses some; the assay was immunoSEQ multiplex PCR. The table shows around 200,000 clones, with 75% to 90% occurring only once. The TCR sequence derives from a man aged 35 to 55 who had recovered from COVID-19. The chain carries TRBV6-5 and TRBJ1-3, with D possibly matching TRBD1 (5 bases). Sequencing used PBMCs or T cells enriched from blood (not recorded which). The CDR3 sequence: CASSRTRARNTIYF. CDR3 coding DNA: TGTGCCAGCAGTCGGACAAGAGCCCGAAACACCATATATTTT.